A selection of T cell receptor beta chains follows, all from one sample in a study of T cell responses to AZD1222 COVID-19 vaccine. Libraries were prepared by immunoSEQ multiplex PCR; TCRdb keeps only in-frame clonotypes and omits some of them. The table has around 71,000 clones, over 80% seen once; the top ten hold 2.5% to 3%. The sample consisted of peripheral blood, taken on day 0 of AZD1222 vaccination. The receptor set was obtained from an adult in good health. CDR3s include the opening cysteine and the closing phenylalanine or tryptophan. Each record gives: J gene, D gene, V gene, clone size, CDR3 DNA, CDR3 protein. A D gene is named only where the DNA matches it firmly. Expanded clones are given a class, and other clones once, few, many or no size at all.

J: TRBJ2-6; D: .; V: TRBV3-1/TRBV3-2; size: once; DNA: TGTGCCAGCAGCCAGGACATGGGGCCTGGGGCCAACGTCCTGACTTTC; CDR3: CASSQDMGPGANVLTF
J: TRBJ1-5; D: TRBD1; V: TRBV9; size: .; DNA: TGTGCCAGCAGCGCTGGGACAGCTAATCAGCCCCAGCATTTT; CDR3: CASSAGTANQPQHF
J: TRBJ2-1; D: TRBD2; V: TRBV14; size: .; DNA: TGTGCCAGCAGTTCCGGGACTAGCGTCAACAATGAGCAGTTCTTC; CDR3: CASSSGTSVNNEQFF
J: TRBJ1-2; D: TRBD1; V: TRBV4-3; size: .; DNA: TGCGCCAGCAGCCCACACAGGGGGCGAGATGGCTACACCTTC; CDR3: CASSPHRGRDGYTF
J: TRBJ2-7; D: TRBD2; V: TRBV9; size: .; DNA: TGTGCCAGCAGCGTAGGGGAGGGAGCCTACGAGCAGTACTTC; CDR3: CASSVGEGAYEQYF
J: TRBJ2-3; D: TRBD2; V: TRBV19; size: few; DNA: TGTGCCAGTAGTATGACTAGCGGGGGACCGATTTCGCAGTATTTT; CDR3: CASSMTSGGPISQYF
J: TRBJ1-1; D: .; V: TRBV7-9; size: .; DNA: TGTGCCAGCACAACATCCCGCAGGAACACTGAAGCTTTCTTT; CDR3: CASTTSRRNTEAFF
J: TRBJ2-1; D: .; V: TRBV11-3; size: .; DNA: TGTGCCAGCAGCTTATTTAGCCGCTCCTACAATGAGCAGTTCTTC; CDR3: CASSLFSRSYNEQFF
J: TRBJ2-2; D: .; V: TRBV5-4; size: .; DNA: TGTGCCAGCAGCCCGGGCCTAGAGAGGGCTGGGGGGAGGCTGTTTTTT; CDR3: CASSPGLERAGGRLFF
J: TRBJ2-5; D: .; V: TRBV7-2; size: .; DNA: TGTGCCAGCAGCTTAAATCAGCAAGAGACCCAGTACTTC; CDR3: CASSLNQQETQYF
J: TRBJ1-1; D: TRBD1; V: TRBV5-4; size: .; DNA: TGTGCCAGCAGCCCAGGGACAGGGAGAAGCACTGAAGCTTTCTTT; CDR3: CASSPGTGRSTEAFF
J: TRBJ1-3; D: .; V: TRBV7-9; size: once; DNA: TGTGCCAGCAGTCTAGGGAGCTCTGGAAACACCATATATTTT; CDR3: CASSLGSSGNTIYF
J: TRBJ1-2; D: .; V: TRBV10-2; size: .; DNA: TGCGCCAGCAGTGAGCGTCCCAACTATGGCTACACCTTC; CDR3: CASSERPNYGYTF
J: TRBJ1-6; D: .; V: TRBV5-4; size: .; DNA: TGTGCCAGCAGCTTGGATGCCGGCGATAATTCACCCCTCCACTTT; CDR3: CASSLDAGDNSPLHF
J: TRBJ1-1; D: TRBD1; V: TRBV5-1; size: few; DNA: TGCGCCAGCAGCTTGGAGGGGGCCCCTTACACTGAAGCTTTCTTT; CDR3: CASSLEGAPYTEAFF
J: TRBJ2-5; D: TRBD1; V: TRBV11-3; size: .; DNA: TGTGCCAGCAGCTTATCGGCGGACAGGGGGGAGACCCAGTACTTC; CDR3: CASSLSADRGETQYF
J: TRBJ1-1; D: .; V: TRBV7-6; size: .; DNA: TGTGCCAGCAGCCAGCGTGGGGGGCTGAACACTGAAGCTTTCTTT; CDR3: CASSQRGGLNTEAFF
J: TRBJ1-3; D: .; V: TRBV7-2; size: .; DNA: TGTGCCAGCAGCCCTGGAATATCTGGAAACACCATATATTTT; CDR3: CASSPGISGNTIYF
J: TRBJ2-1; D: .; V: TRBV21-1; size: .; DNA: TGTGCCACTAGACTAGCGGACTACAATGAGCAGTTCTTC; CDR3: CATRLADYNEQFF
J: TRBJ2-1; D: .; V: TRBV6-5; size: .; DNA: TGTGCCAGCAGCCTAGGAGGGGGGGGATACAATGAGCAGTTCTTC; CDR3: CASSLGGGGYNEQFF
J: TRBJ2-7; D: TRBD1; V: TRBV7-9; size: .; DNA: TGTGCCAGCAGCTTAGTCCAGGGACAGTACGAGCAGTACTTC; CDR3: CASSLVQGQYEQYF
J: TRBJ2-7; D: .; V: TRBV14; size: .; DNA: TGTGCCAGCTCGTCACCCGAGCAGTACTTC; CDR3: CASSSPEQYF
J: TRBJ2-3; D: TRBD1; V: TRBV6-2/TRBV6-3; size: once; DNA: TGTGCCAGCAGTTTCAGACAGGGTCGCACAGATACGCAGTATTTT; CDR3: CASSFRQGRTDTQYF
J: TRBJ2-3; D: TRBD2; V: TRBV7-2; size: .; DNA: TGTGCCAGCAGCTTTGCCGGGACTAGTGGGAGCACAGATACGCAGTATTTT; CDR3: CASSFAGTSGSTDTQYF
J: TRBJ2-2; D: .; V: TRBV5-1; size: .; DNA: TGCGCCAGCAGCTTGGGAGTGGACACCGGGGAGCTGTTTTTT; CDR3: CASSLGVDTGELFF
J: TRBJ2-1; D: .; V: TRBV2; size: few; DNA: TGTGCCAGCAGTTCGCGGGGCTCCTACAATGAGCAGTTCTTC; CDR3: CASSSRGSYNEQFF
J: TRBJ2-3; D: .; V: TRBV5-1; size: .; DNA: TGCGCCAGCAGCTTGGAGGAGGGGGGGCTGGATACGCAGTATTTT; CDR3: CASSLEEGGLDTQYF
J: TRBJ2-2; D: .; V: TRBV5-6; size: once; DNA: TGTGCCAGCAGCTGGGAGGCACAGGGTGGTCGGCCCGGGGAGCTGTTTTTT; CDR3: CASSWEAQGGRPGELFF
J: TRBJ2-7; D: TRBD1; V: TRBV10-3; size: .; DNA: TGTGCCACTCAAACCGGGACAGGTGCCACCTACGAGCAGTACTTC; CDR3: CATQTGTGATYEQYF
J: TRBJ1-1; D: .; V: TRBV11-3; size: .; DNA: TGTGCCAGCAGCTTAGACGGGGGCAACACTGAAGCTTTCTTT; CDR3: CASSLDGGNTEAFF
J: TRBJ1-2; D: .; V: TRBV4-3; size: .; DNA: TGCGCCAGCAGCCAAGGGGTTATGGATGGCTATGGCTACACCTTC; CDR3: CASSQGVMDGYGYTF
J: TRBJ1-2; D: .; V: TRBV5-5; size: .; DNA: TGTGCCAGCAGGACAGATCTTAACTATGGCTACACCTTC; CDR3: CASRTDLNYGYTF
J: TRBJ1-2; D: .; V: TRBV6-2/TRBV6-3; size: .; DNA: TGTGCCAGCAGTTACTCGGGCCGATACTATGGCTACACCTTC; CDR3: CASSYSGRYYGYTF
J: TRBJ2-1; D: .; V: TRBV18; size: .; DNA: TGTGCCAGCTCACCACAGGCGCTGAATGAGCAGTTCTTC; CDR3: CASSPQALNEQFF
J: TRBJ2-7; D: .; V: TRBV6-1; size: .; DNA: TGTGCCAGCAGTGATATCGGGCAGGCCCCCTACGAGCAGTACTTC; CDR3: CASSDIGQAPYEQYF
J: TRBJ1-6; D: .; V: TRBV5-1; size: .; DNA: TGCGCCAGCAGCTTGCCGCCGACAGATTCACCCCTCCACTTT; CDR3: CASSLPPTDSPLHF
J: TRBJ2-2; D: .; V: TRBV7-3; size: few; DNA: TGTGCCAGCAGCTCTGACACCGGGGAGCTGTTTTTT; CDR3: CASSSDTGELFF
J: TRBJ1-6; D: TRBD1; V: TRBV4-3; size: .; DNA: TGCGCCAGCAGCCACACTTACAGGGGTTCTAATTCACCCCTCCACTTT; CDR3: CASSHTYRGSNSPLHF
J: TRBJ2-1; D: TRBD2; V: TRBV5-4; size: .; DNA: TGTGCCAGCGGGCCGGGCGAGCGGGGGTACAATGAGCAGTTCTTC; CDR3: CASGPGERGYNEQFF
J: TRBJ1-2; D: .; V: TRBV5-4; size: .; DNA: TGTGCCAGCAGCTTGGGGGTAACTAACTATGGCTACACCTTC; CDR3: CASSLGVTNYGYTF